The 24 T cell receptor beta chains given below trace back to one sample, sequenced in a study of shared clonotypes between healthy human individuals. Assay used: immunoSEQ multiplex PCR; TCRdb lists only in-frame clones, some missing. The sample carries around 700,000 clones, around two thirds recorded once. Specimen: memory CD4+ T cells sorted from blood. Indicated subset: CD45RA-negative fraction. The receptor source for this set is a young woman in good health.

The V and J genes are TRBV29-1 and TRBJ2-5, with D tentatively TRBD1 or TRBD2 (5 bases each). Germline values: CDR1 SQVTM, CDR2 ANQGSEA. The CDR3 covers 11 residues. In DNA form, the CDR3 reads TGCGGGTTCAGGGTAGCGGAGACCCAGTACTTC. Protein product: CGFRVAETQYF.

This chain uses TRBV30 with TRBJ2-7; D is undetermined. V shed 2 bases and J shed 0 bases, with 5 bases lying between them. The CDR3 is 12 residues long. Per the germline V gene, CDR1 is GTSNPN and CDR2 is SVGIG (reference sequence). CDR3 sequence reads: CAWSSNSYEQYF. The CDR3 coding sequence is TGTGCCTGGAGTAGCAACTCCTACGAGCAGTACTTC.

J is TRBJ1-4 and V is TRBV2, with D perhaps TRBD1 (6 bases). Germline lookup yields CDR1 SNHLY and CDR2 FYNNEI. V was clipped by 11 bases and J by 5 bases, with 9 bases between them. The CDR3 extends over 11 amino acids. Here the CDR3 DNA reads TGTGCCGGACAGCTAAATGAAAAACTGTTTTTT. As protein: CAGQLNEKLFF.

The gene calls are TRBV30 and TRBJ2-7; 11 nucleotides match TRBD2. The CDR3 totals 15 residues. CDR1 is GTSNPN, CDR2 SVGIG, per germline (reference sequence). V shed 4 bases, J shed 5 bases, and the junction held 10 bases outside the gene matches. CDR3 region: CAWISGLAGGNEQYF. CDR3 DNA: TGTGCCTGGATTTCGGGTCTAGCGGGAGGAAACGAGCAGTACTTC.

This clone has only a few counts. This chain uses TRBV5-5 with TRBJ2-2, with no clear D. CDR1 SGHKS and CDR2 YYEKEE come from the germline V gene (reference sequence). The CDR3 is made up of 16 amino acids. Trimming cost V 3 bases and J 2 bases, with 14 bases left between them. This chain's CDR3 is CASSSGPTKNTGELFF. The CDR3 DNA reads as TGTGCCAGCAGCTCGGGCCCAACTAAAAACACCGGGGAGCTGTTTTTT.

About this clone: This is likely an artifact of a read error, given a far larger clone one base away. Other DNA sequences within the sample encode an identical CDR3. This chain uses TRBV11-2 with TRBJ2-1, with D possibly being TRBD2 (6 bases). CDR1 and CDR2 from the germline V gene are SGHAT and FQNNGV. V gave up 0 bases and J gave up 0 bases, with 6 bases separating them. This CDR3 has 15 residues. The chain's CDR3 is CASSLEGGSYNEQFF. The CDR3 DNA is TGTGCCAGCAGCTTAGAGGGGGGCTCCTACAATGAGCAGTTCTTC.

In its sample, this clone was seen a few times. This sample includes further DNA sequences coding for the same CDR3. The chain couples TRBV6-6 to TRBJ1-5, with D perhaps TRBD1 (5 bases). V was trimmed by 2 bases and J by 1 base, leaving 6 bases between them. Looked up from germline, CDR1 is MNHNY and CDR2 is SVGAGI (reference sequence). The CDR3 has 14 residues. The CDR3 region has the DNA TGTGCCAGCAGTTACGGGGGGAGCAATCAGCCCCAGCATTTT. As protein: CASSYGGSNQPQHF.

This chain uses TRBV27 with TRBJ1-2; 8 bases fit TRBD1. Germline V CDR1 and CDR2: MNHEY, SMNVEV (reference sequence). V dropped 9 bases and J dropped 4; count of bases not matched to a gene: 4. This CDR3 spans 12 amino acids. CDR3 amino acids: CASGTGFYGYTF. DNA for the CDR3: TGTGCCAGTGGGACAGGTTTCTATGGCTACACCTTC.

The chain is built from TRBV6-5 and TRBJ1-6; D not certain. V shed 2 bases and J shed 7 bases, with 9 bases lying between them. CDR1 and CDR2 (germline): MNHEY, SVGAGI. CDR3 size: 14 residues. The CDR3 here is CASSYGGLNSPLHF. Written as DNA, the CDR3 is TGTGCCAGCAGTTACGGAGGGTTAAATTCACCCCTCCACTTT.

The chain employs TRBV19 and TRBJ2-3; D call uncertain. CDR1 is LNHDA, CDR2 SQIVND, per germline (reference sequence). Trimming took 9 bases from V and 7 from J, leaving 20 bases between them. The CDR3 runs 14 residues. Here the CDR3 reads CASKYGQDGNTQYF. As DNA, the CDR3 is TGTGCCAGCAAATATGGCCAGGATGGAAATACGCAGTATTTT.

V usage is TRBV2 and J usage is TRBJ2-1; 8 bases map to TRBD2. CDR3 size: 11 residues. The germline gives CDR1 SNHLY, CDR2 FYNNEI. The ends lost 2 bases at V and 14 bases at J; junction bases unmatched: 2. The CDR3 sequence is CASSELRGEFF. The CDR3 DNA sequence: TGTGCCAGCAGTGAACTGCGGGGGGAGTTCTTC. The whole variable domain, remainder taken from reference TRBV2 and TRBJ2-1, is EPEVTQTPSHQVTQMGQEVILRCVPISNHLYFYWYRQILGQKVEFLVSFYNNEISEKSEIFDDQFSVERPDGSNFTLKIRSTKLEDSAMYFCASSELRGEFFGPGTRLTVL.

In regard to this clone: An end of the junction does not agree with germline; a read error may underlie this. The J gene is TRBJ1-5, the V gene TRBV19; D remains unclear. This CDR3 comprises 13 residues. CDR1 and CDR2 from the germline V gene are LNHDA and SQIVND (reference sequence). The CDR3 region has the DNA TGTGCCAGTCGGGCAGGTACTAATCGGCCCCAGCATTTT. Translating gives CASRAGTNRPQHF.

The CDR3 protein is CASSPRGQAQPTQYF. DNA for the CDR3: TGTGCCAGCTCACCAAGAGGACAGGCCCAACCGACCCAGTACTTC. The chain uses TRBV18 and TRBJ2-5, with 7 bases lining up with TRBD1. Germline V gene data show CDR1 as KGHSH and CDR2 as LQKENI. The CDR3 sequence is 15 residues long. Trimming cost V 2 bases and J 7 bases; bases outside gene matches: 10.

V usage is TRBV28 and J usage is TRBJ2-7; D is perhaps TRBD1 (7 bases). The length of the CDR3 is 13 residues. The V and J ends lost 10 bases and 2 bases respectively, with 15 bases between them. Germline CDR1 MDHEN, CDR2 SYDVKM. As DNA, the CDR3 is TGTGCCACCAGGACAGGAGGGCCCTACGAGCAGTACTTC. The encoded protein is CATRTGGPYEQYF.

The chain links TRBV10-3 to TRBJ1-1, with D uncertain. V lost 11 bases to trimming and J lost 1 base, with 14 bases between them. Germline-derived CDR1 and CDR2 are ENHRY and SYGVKD. The CDR3 totals 13 residues. In DNA form, the CDR3 reads TGTGCCGTTCAGTTAGACACGAACACTGAAGCTTTCTTT. It specifies CAVQLDTNTEAFF.

This chain joins TRBV14 and TRBJ2-1, with D possibly matching TRBD2 (5 bases). The CDR3 is made up of 14 amino acids. Germline V CDR1 and CDR2: SGHDN, FVKESK. V was trimmed by 2 bases and J by 7 bases, leaving 12 bases between them. The CDR3 is CASSQLFGVNEQFF. CDR3 bases: TGTGCCAGCAGCCAACTCTTCGGGGTAAATGAGCAGTTCTTC. Using reference TRBV14 and TRBJ2-1 for the parts outside the CDR3, the full variable domain is EAGVTQFPSHSVIEKGQTVTLRCDPISGHDNLYWYRRVMGKEIKFLLHFVKESKQDESGMPNNRFLAERTGGTYSTLKVQPAELEDSGVYFCASSQLFGVNEQFFGPGTRLTVL.

This clone was counted ten times or more. The V call is TRBV2, the J call TRBJ1-1; TRBD1 aligns across 7 bases. Trimming at V came to 6 bases and at J to 1 base, leaving 5 bases not matched to a gene. This CDR3 is built from 14 residues. Per the germline V gene, CDR1 is SNHLY and CDR2 is FYNNEI. This CDR3 reads CASRLGQRNTEAFF. In DNA form, the CDR3 reads TGTGCCAGCAGACTGGGACAGAGGAACACTGAAGCTTTCTTT. The complete variable domain, with remaining parts taken from reference TRBV2 and TRBJ1-1, reads EPEVTQTPSHQVTQMGQEVILRCVPISNHLYFYWYRQILGQKVEFLVSFYNNEISEKSEIFDDQFSVERPDGSNFTLKIRSTKLEDSAMYFCASRLGQRNTEAFFGQGTRLTVV.

The rearrangement uses TRBV30 and TRBJ2-1; 10 nucleotides match TRBD2. CDR1 and CDR2 (germline): GTSNPN, SVGIG (reference sequence). With V trimmed by 5 bases and J by 0 bases, 4 bases remained unmatched. The CDR3 extends over 15 amino acids. CDR3 in amino acids: CAWGAGGSSYNEQFF. Here the CDR3 DNA reads TGTGCCTGGGGAGCGGGAGGGAGCTCCTACAATGAGCAGTTCTTC.

V is TRBV6-5 and J is TRBJ1-4, with 10 bases fitting TRBD1. After removal of 6 bases from V and 8 bases from J, the junction contained 6 bases not matched to a gene. CDR3 length equals 14 residues. CDR1 and CDR2 from the germline V gene are MNHEY and SVGAGI. CDR3 bases: TGTGCCAGCAGAGGACAGGGGGGCTACGAAAAACTGTTTTTT. It encodes CASRGQGGYEKLFF.

The chain employs TRBV13 and TRBJ2-5; no reliable D call. This CDR3 has 15 amino acids. CDR1 is PRHDT, CDR2 FYEKMQ, per germline (reference sequence). V was cut by 0 bases and J by 2 bases, with 10 bases left in between. DNA of the CDR3: TGTGCCAGCAGCTTAGGTTACCCAGAACAAGAGACCCAGTACTTC. As protein: CASSLGYPEQETQYF.

This chain uses TRBV7-3 with TRBJ1-2; 10 nucleotides agree with TRBD1. Per the germline V gene, CDR1 is SGHTA and CDR2 is FQGTGA. The ends lost 4 bases at V and 5 bases at J; junction bases unmatched: 7. This CDR3 contains 15 residues. The CDR3 DNA follows: TGTGCCAGCAGCTATGGACAGGGGGTGGAGTATGGCTACACCTTC. Translated: CASSYGQGVEYGYTF.

V usage is TRBV4-1 and J usage is TRBJ1-2, with D uncertain. This CDR3 has 16 residues. Germline V gene lookup returns CDR1 MGHRA and CDR2 YSYEKL. Trimming cost V 2 bases and J 1 base, with 14 bases left between them. This chain's CDR3 is CASSQPGGWDNYGYTF. CDR3 bases: TGCGCCAGCAGCCAACCCGGAGGGTGGGATAACTATGGCTACACCTTC.

This chain uses TRBV19 with TRBJ2-6; weak D call: TRBD1 (5 bases). The germline CDR1 and CDR2 sequences are LNHDA and SQIVND (reference sequence). Deletions cut 7 bases from V and 1 base from J, with 11 bases between. CDR3 length: 15 amino acids. DNA of the CDR3: TGTGCCAGTACTCCAGGGTTGTCTGGGGCCAACGTCCTGACTTTC. It yields the protein CASTPGLSGANVLTF.

The chain couples TRBV28 to TRBJ1-3, with 7 nucleotides matching TRBD1. The CDR3 totals 15 residues. From germline, CDR1 is MDHEN and CDR2 SYDVKM. V shed 1 base, J shed 4 bases, and the junction held 4 bases outside the gene matches. This chain's CDR3 is CASSLLQGWGNTIYF. The CDR3 coding sequence is TGTGCCAGCAGTTTATTACAGGGGTGGGGAAACACCATATATTTT.